Listed here are 12 T cell receptor beta chains from one sample, sequenced in a study of beta chain features in type 1 diabetes. Investigators reverse transcribed all isolated RNA, so they sequenced expressed TCRB transcripts. TCRdb keeps only in-frame clones here, not all; method: immunoSEQ multiplex PCR. Of under 300,000 clones in the sample, 27% were seen once. The sequencing sample was made of central memory CD4+ T cells from blood. The receptors stem from a man aged 30-40 years in good health.

This clone has more than one count but fewer than ten. The chain employs TRBV29-1 and TRBJ2-7, with a possible D match to TRBD1 (5 bases). Per the germline V gene, CDR1 is SQVTM and CDR2 is ANQGSEA. The V end was cut by 7 bases, the J end by 3 bases, with 16 bases between. This CDR3 is built from 13 residues. The CDR3 sequence is CSAAGPPDYEQYF. CDR3 sequence (DNA): TGCAGCGCCGCAGGGCCCCCTGACTACGAGCAGTACTTC.

The chain has TRBV11-2 and TRBJ2-7; TRBD1 matches at 10 bases. Per germline, CDR1 SGHAT and CDR2 FQNNGV. The CDR3 is made up of 16 amino acids. V lost 5 bases, J lost 2 bases, and 9 bases stayed unmatched. CDR3 protein: CASSRDRGIGPYEQYF. Written as DNA, the CDR3 is TGTGCCAGCAGCCGGGACAGGGGAATCGGGCCCTACGAGCAGTACTTC.

This clone has a count of ten or more. V and J are TRBV7-9 and TRBJ2-1, with 9 bases aligning to TRBD2. The V gene's germline CDR1 is SEHNR and CDR2 FQNEAQ (reference sequence). V gave up 3 bases and J gave up 9 bases; unmatched junction bases: 12. This CDR3 is built from 16 residues. The CDR3 region has the DNA TGTGCCAGCAGCTTTTCCCTTAGCGGGAGTGAGATTGAGCAGTTCTTC. This encodes CASSFSLSGSEIEQFF.

This sequence joins TRBV5-6 and TRBJ2-4; possibly TRBD1 for D (6 bases). This CDR3 has 16 amino acids. Trimming left V 7 bases short and J 0 bases short, with 17 bases between. CDR1 is SGHDT, CDR2 YYEEEE, per germline. The DNA of the CDR3 is TGTGCCAGCGGTGGGTGGGACACCGTAGCCAAAAACATTCAGTACTTC. Amino acids: CASGGWDTVAKNIQYF.

This clone came up a few times. The CDR3 coding sequence is TGTGCCATCAGTGAGGGTTCCCGCTCTGGGGCCAACGTCCTGACTTTC. Amino acid sequence: CAISEGSRSGANVLTF. The chain combines TRBV10-3 with TRBJ2-6; unclear D gene. The CDR3 runs to 16 residues. Trimming took off 2 bases at V and 0 bases at J, with 8 bases between the two ends. CDR1 and CDR2 (germline): ENHRY, SYGVKD.

This clone has a count of ten or more. The chain has TRBV7-9 and TRBJ1-6; 9 positions match TRBD1. Germline CDR1 SEHNR, CDR2 FQNEAQ (reference sequence). The J segment lost 10 bases and the V segment lost 5 bases, leaving 9 bases of the junction unmatched. CDR3 size: 15 residues. The CDR3 sequence: CASSALGQGKSPLHF. CDR3 in DNA: TGTGCCAGCAGCGCCCTAGGACAGGGGAAATCACCCCTCCACTTT.

The chain couples TRBV19 to TRBJ2-3; TRBD2 agrees at 10 bases. Germline values: CDR1 LNHDA, CDR2 SQIVND (reference sequence). V lost 9 bases and J lost 6; bases outside the gene matches: 12. This CDR3 contains 15 residues. CDR3 bases: TGTGCCAGCACCGGGAGCGGGAGGGCCAGGGATACGCAGTATTTT. Translating it yields CASTGSGRARDTQYF.

The V and J genes are TRBV29-1 and TRBJ2-1; 9 bases fit TRBD1. V lost 8 bases to trimming and J lost 3 bases; unmatched junction nucleotides: 5. The germline gives CDR1 SQVTM, CDR2 ANQGSEA. The CDR3 spans 13 residues. CDR3 nucleotides: TGCAGCACAAGGGACAGGGTCTACAATGAGCAGTTCTTC. Its translation is CSTRDRVYNEQFF.

The rearrangement uses TRBV28 and TRBJ1-5; weak D call: TRBD1 (5 bases). The CDR3 is 13 residues long. CDR1 and CDR2 from the germline V gene are MDHEN and SYDVKM. V lost 2 bases to trimming and J lost 6 bases, with 8 bases between them. CDR3 bases: TGTGCCAGCAGTTTAACTGGGGGTCAGCCCCAGCATTTT. It translates to CASSLTGGQPQHF.

The sample holds a few counts of this clone. This chain connects TRBV29-1 to TRBJ1-2, with D possibly being TRBD1 (5 bases). Germline V gene lookup returns CDR1 SQVTM and CDR2 ANQGSEA. V lost 6 bases to trimming and J lost 4 bases, with 15 bases between them. The CDR3 sequence is 13 residues long. The CDR3 spells CSVGLDARYGYTF. DNA for the CDR3: TGCAGCGTGGGGCTGGACGCCCGCTATGGCTACACCTTC.

V usage is TRBV15 and J usage is TRBJ2-1; 13 bases agree with TRBD2. The CDR3 has 14 residues. V lost 6 bases to trimming and J lost 12 bases; unmatched junction nucleotides: 8. Per germline, CDR1 LNHNV and CDR2 YYDKDF (reference sequence). CDR3 residues: CATSGTSGTRGQFF. The CDR3 DNA is TGTGCCACCAGTGGGACTAGCGGGACACGGGGGCAGTTCTTC.

A word on this clone: Relative to the germline gene, one junction end is altered; a read error may explain this. V usage is TRBV11-2 and J usage is TRBJ2-3, with D possibly called TRBD1 or TRBD2 (5 bases each). Germline CDR1 reads SGHAT; CDR2 reads FQNNGV. The CDR3 loop spans 12 amino acids. Here the CDR3 reads CASSLGGTGLSF. CDR3 bases: TGTGCCAGCAGCTTAGGTGGGACCGGTCTAAGTTTT.